This entry concerns a single T cell receptor (beta chain). Its antigen is undetermined. Time point denoted: cycle 4 day 1 (C4D1), after 5 to 7 weeks of nivolumab. Every patient relapsed after autologous stem cell transplantation, and brentuximab vedotin exposure varied. These data belong to a study of PD-1 blockade in classical Hodgkin lymphoma. This table comes from immunoSEQ multiplex PCR, and its TCRdb copy is limited to in-frame clones, with some not included. Of around 53,000 clones in the sample, about 80% were seen once. Overall study results and limits: The CD4+ diversity rise by C4D1 was clearest in complete responders.

The CDR3 is made up of 16 amino acids. Looked up from germline, CDR1 is KGHSH and CDR2 is LQKENI. The ends were cut back, 0 bases at V and 0 bases at J, with 9 bases in the middle. V usage is TRBV18 and J usage is TRBJ1-3, with D possibly matching TRBD1 (5 bases). The sequence derives from a human donor with classical Hodgkin lymphoma. This specimen was peripheral blood mononuclear cells (PBMCs), taken before the fourth cycle of nivolumab. CDR3 nucleotide sequence: TGTGCCAGCTCACCACCATCGAGGGGCTCTGGAAACACCATATATTTT. Translation gives CASSPPSRGSGNTIYF. Complete variable domain (other parts from reference TRBV18 and TRBJ1-3): NAGVMQNPRHLVRRRGQEARLRCSPMKGHSHVYWYRQLPEEGLKFMVYLQKENIIDESGMPKERFSAEFPKEGPSILRIQQVVRGDSAAYFCASSPPSRGSGNTIYFGEGSWLTVV.